Following are 18 T cell receptor beta chains from one sample sequenced in a study of metastatic and nonmetastatic thyroid tumors. With MiXCR, TCRdb reprocessed the PCR reads. The sample includes approximately 15,000 clones, 24% of them seen just once. Treatment of any kind had been given to no patient before thyroid surgery. Sequencing was performed on tumor tissue. The receptors stem from a female donor with papillary thyroid cancer or a benign thyroid nodule (not recorded which). Some clones in this sample may be carry-over from other donors' samples.

The rearrangement uses TRBV19 and TRBJ2-1; tentatively, D is TRBD1 (5 bases). Germline CDR1 is LNHDA and CDR2 is SQIVND (reference sequence). Trimming removed 2 bases from V and 5 bases from J, with 10 bases in between. The CDR3 totals 14 residues. This CDR3 reads CASSIITGDNEQFF. The CDR3 coding sequence is TGTGCCAGTAGTATAATCACAGGTGACAATGAGCAGTTCTTC.

The chain couples TRBV4-1 to TRBJ1-2; possible D gene TRBD1, 6 bases. From germline, CDR1 is MGHRA and CDR2 YSYEKL. V was pared by 1 base and J by 3 bases, with 12 bases between. This CDR3 has 15 residues. CDR3 nucleotides: TGCGCCAGCAGCCAAGCCAGGGGAGATGACTATGGCTACACCTTC. Its protein is CASSQARGDDYGYTF.

In this sample, this clone is large. The rearrangement links TRBV4-2 to TRBJ2-7, with D possibly being TRBD1 (6 bases). The germline V and J ends were trimmed by 4 bases and 7 bases, with 11 bases remaining between them. CDR1 is LGHNA, CDR2 YNFKEQ, per germline. The CDR3 length is 12 residues. CDR3 sequence (DNA): TGTGCCAGCAGCCCTCCAGGGACAGAGCAGTACTTC. It translates to CASSPPGTEQYF.

The rearrangement links TRBV28 to TRBJ2-7, with TRBD2 as a possible D gene (5 bases). CDR1 and CDR2 from the germline V gene are MDHEN and SYDVKM. V shed 10 bases and J shed 2 bases, with 6 bases lying between them. The CDR3 is made up of 10 amino acids. The CDR3 sequence is CATGAYEQYF. The CDR3 region has the DNA TGTGCCACCGGGGCCTACGAGCAGTACTTC. The full variable domain, its missing parts supplied by reference TRBV28 and TRBJ2-7, is DVKVTQSSRYLVKRTGEKVFLECVQDMDHENMFWYRQDPGLGLRLIYFSYDVKMKEKGDIPEGYSVSREKKERFSLILESASTNQTSMYLCATGAYEQYFGPGTRLTVT.

The chain joins TRBV20-1 to TRBJ2-3; 10 bases align to TRBD1. Per the germline V gene, CDR1 is DFQATT and CDR2 is SNEGSKA (reference sequence). The CDR3 runs 20 residues. V trimming: 3 bases; J trimming: 4 bases; junction bases outside the gene matches: 22. The CDR3 DNA is TGCAGTGCTAGTACTCTCGGTGCGGGGAGACAGGGGGCAGGCTCAGATACGCAGTATTTT. It translates to CSASTLGAGRQGAGSDTQYF.

By share, this clone counts as medium-sized. The same CDR3 also results from other DNA sequences found in this sample. This chain links TRBV5-1 with TRBJ2-7; no clear D. Deletions cut 0 bases from V and 7 bases from J, with 5 bases between. This CDR3 is 11 amino acids long. Germline CDR1 is SGHRS and CDR2 is YFSETQ. DNA for the CDR3: TGCGCCAGCAGCTTGGCCGATGAGCAGTACTTC. Translating it yields CASSLADEQYF.

V usage is TRBV5-1 and J usage is TRBJ1-2; D is possibly TRBD1 (5 bases). The ends were cut back, 5 bases at V and 7 bases at J, with 18 bases in the middle. Per germline, CDR1 SGHRS and CDR2 YFSETQ. The CDR3 has 14 amino acids. CDR3 in amino acids: CASRQQENILGYTF. Written as DNA, the CDR3 is TGCGCCAGCAGGCAACAGGAGAACATTCTTGGCTACACCTTC.

This sequence joins TRBV27 and TRBJ2-5; no clear D. Looked up from germline, CDR1 is MNHEY and CDR2 is SMNVEV (reference sequence). V dropped 5 bases and J dropped 5 bases, with 12 bases sitting between them. This CDR3 is built from 13 residues. The CDR3: CASSQPARETQYF. In DNA, the CDR3 is TGTGCCAGCAGTCAGCCCGCGAGGGAGACCCAGTACTTC.

The chain is built from TRBV9 and TRBJ1-2; D gene uncertain. V shed 0 bases and J shed 5 bases, with 11 bases lying between them. The CDR3 runs 14 residues. Germline CDR1 SGDLS, CDR2 YYNGEE. The CDR3 DNA is TGTGCCAGCAGCGTAGGTACATCTGAATATGGCTACACCTTC. It translates to CASSVGTSEYGYTF.

DNA for the CDR3: TGTGCCAGCAGGGGAGAGGGATCCACCTACGAGCAGTACTTC. Translation gives CASRGEGSTYEQYF. The chain links TRBV27 to TRBJ2-7; a weak D match, TRBD2 (5 bases). Germline V gene sequence: CDR1 MNHEY, CDR2 SMNVEV (reference sequence). The CDR3 has 14 amino acids. Trimming removed 6 bases at V and 2 bases at J, with 14 bases between.

This clone was seen many times. This chain joins TRBV9 and TRBJ1-1, with 8 bases that match TRBD1. Germline CDR1 is SGDLS and CDR2 is YYNGEE. The CDR3 covers 16 residues. V shed 4 bases, J shed 4 bases, and the junction held 12 bases outside the gene matches. The CDR3 spells CASSTGGRGLVTEAFF. The CDR3 coding sequence is TGTGCCAGCAGCACAGGAGGCAGGGGGCTGGTCACTGAAGCTTTCTTT.

This clone was recorded a few times. The chain recombines TRBV28 with TRBJ1-6; the D is unclear. The CDR3 extends over 12 amino acids. From germline, CDR1 is MDHEN and CDR2 SYDVKM. The ends were cut back, 8 bases at V and 7 bases at J, with 9 bases in the middle. In nucleotides, the CDR3 is TGTGCCAGCGGTTCAGTAAATTCACCCCTCCACTTT. Translated: CASGSVNSPLHF. Drawing the rest from reference TRBV28 and TRBJ1-6, the complete variable domain is DVKVTQSSRYLVKRTGEKVFLECVQDMDHENMFWYRQDPGLGLRLIYFSYDVKMKEKGDIPEGYSVSREKKERFSLILESASTNQTSMYLCASGSVNSPLHFGNGTRLTVT.

V is TRBV11-2 and J is TRBJ2-7; tentatively, D is TRBD2 (6 bases). Germline lookup yields CDR1 SGHAT and CDR2 FQNNGV. The V gene lost 5 bases and the J gene lost 6 bases, with 20 bases spanning the gap. The CDR3 is 15 amino acids. CDR3 sequence: CASSPRDLKRPEQYF. CDR3 bases: TGTGCCAGCAGCCCGAGGGACTTAAAGAGGCCCGAGCAGTACTTC.

The V and J genes are TRBV9 and TRBJ2-3, with D perhaps given as TRBD1 or TRBD2 (6 bases each). The CDR3 sequence is 16 residues long. Germline CDR1 SGDLS, CDR2 YYNGEE. Deletions cut 0 bases from V and 5 bases from J, with 16 bases between. CDR3 loop: CASSVDPGGRGDTQYF. Written as DNA, the CDR3 is TGTGCCAGCAGCGTAGATCCCGGGGGCCGGGGAGATACGCAGTATTTT.

The V call is TRBV11-2, the J call TRBJ1-6; D remains unclear. Germline V gene lookup returns CDR1 SGHAT and CDR2 FQNNGV. Trimming shortened V by 0 bases and J by 10 bases, and 13 bases separated the two germline ends. The CDR3 sequence is 15 residues long. The CDR3 is CASSLDYGVGSPLHF. The CDR3 DNA sequence: TGTGCCAGCAGCTTAGATTACGGAGTTGGGTCACCCCTCCACTTT.

This clone has ten or more counts. V and J are TRBV29-1 and TRBJ2-1, with TRBD1 as a possible D gene (6 bases). Germline loops: CDR1 SQVTM, CDR2 ANQGSEA. The ends were cut back, 5 bases at V and 8 bases at J, with 16 bases in the middle. The length of the CDR3 is 13 residues. The CDR3: CSVSLTGGYEQFF. CDR3 sequence (DNA): TGCAGCGTTTCATTGACTGGGGGCTATGAGCAGTTCTTC.

The chain is built from TRBV10-2 and TRBJ2-7, with D perhaps assigned TRBD1 or TRBD2 (5 bases each). The CDR3 sequence is 13 residues long. V lost 6 bases and J 4 bases, leaving 13 bases between the germline ends. Germline CDR1 and CDR2: WSHSY and SAAADI. In DNA form, the CDR3 reads TGCGCCAGCAGGGTTATCGGGGCATACGAGCAGTACTTC. This sequence encodes CASRVIGAYEQYF.

By its share, this clone is medium-sized (0.01 to 0.1%). The rearrangement links TRBV27 to TRBJ2-7, with D possibly matching TRBD2 (6 bases). Germline values: CDR1 MNHEY, CDR2 SMNVEV (reference sequence). CDR3 length equals 13 residues. Trimming shortened V by 6 bases and J by 4 bases, and 13 bases separated the two germline ends. The CDR3 coding sequence is TGTGCCAGCAGGAGATACGGGGGATACGAGCAGTACTTC. This codes for CASRRYGGYEQYF.